Listed below are T cell receptor beta chains from one sample, sequenced in a study of blood T cell repertoires in COVID-19. The data were produced by immunoSEQ multiplex PCR, yet TCRdb's version contains in-frame clones alone and is incomplete. This table holds 80,000 to 130,000 clones, 88% found once. The sample taken for sequencing was peripheral blood. The receptors originated from a woman aged 55-75 years with acute or convalescent COVID-19. The CDR3 runs from the conserved cysteine through the conserved F or W. Fields, in order: clone size, J gene, V gene, D gene, CDR3 DNA, CDR3 protein. D genes are given only for firm matches. Not all rows give a size; the values are once, few, many and, for expanded clones, a class.

>-|TRBJ2-1|TRBV7-2|TRBD2
TGTGCCAGCAGCTTAGGTCAAACTAGCGGGAGAAGGGCTGAGCAGTTCTTC
CASSLGQTSGRRAEQFF
>-|TRBJ2-1|TRBV11-2|TRBD2
TGTGCCAGCAGCTTAGATGGGTGGGGGCTAGCGGGAGGGTTATACAATGAGCAGTTCTTC
CASSLDGWGLAGGLYNEQFF
>-|TRBJ2-5|TRBV29-1|-
TGCAGCGTTGAAGAAGGAGTGGAAGAGACCCAGTACTTC
CSVEEGVEETQYF
>-|TRBJ1-1|TRBV5-1|-
TGCGCCAGCAGACAGGGATTAGGGACTGAAGCTTTCTTT
CASRQGLGTEAFF
>-|TRBJ2-1|TRBV11-3|TRBD2
TGTGCCAGCAGCTACAGCGGGACTGAGCAGTTCTTC
CASSYSGTEQFF
>-|TRBJ1-2|TRBV28|-
TGTGCCAGCAGTTTATGGCCATCGGGAGGCTACACCTTC
CASSLWPSGGYTF
>-|TRBJ1-4|TRBV6-6|-
TGTGCCGGGTTCCAAGGGGGAAAACTGTTTTTT
CAGFQGGKLFF
>once|TRBJ1-1|TRBV7-9|TRBD1
TGTGCCAGCAGCCCCCCACCGACAGGGGAGAAAATGGCTGAAGCTTTCTTT
CASSPPPTGEKMAEAFF
>-|TRBJ2-2|TRBV6-5|-
TGTGCCAGCAGTAACAGGGCTGGTTACACCGGGGAGCTGTTTTTT
CASSNRAGYTGELFF
>-|TRBJ2-4|TRBV3-1/TRBV3-2|TRBD2
TGTGCCAGCAGCCAAGGCGTATTGGCGGGAGGAAACATTCAGTACTTC
CASSQGVLAGGNIQYF
>few|TRBJ1-6|TRBV6-5|-
TGTGCCAGCAGGAGCCTGGGAGGACAATCACCCCTCCACTTT
CASRSLGGQSPLHF
>-|TRBJ2-1|TRBV12-3/TRBV12-4|-
TGTGCCAGCAGCCCTCAGTATGAGCAGTTCTTC
CASSPQYEQFF
>-|TRBJ1-6|TRBV27|TRBD1
TGTGCCAGCAGCACAAACGACAGGGGGTATAATTCACCCCTCCACTTT
CASSTNDRGYNSPLHF
>-|TRBJ2-6|TRBV11-2|-
TGTGCCAGCAGCTTGATGGGAGTCTCTGGGGCCAACGTCCTGACTTTC
CASSLMGVSGANVLTF
>-|TRBJ2-5|TRBV2|-
TGTGCCAGCGTCCAGGGGATGGGACAGACCCAGTACTTC
CASVQGMGQTQYF
>-|TRBJ1-1|TRBV15|-
TGTGCCACCAGCAGCGGGATGAACACTGAAGCTTTCTTT
CATSSGMNTEAFF
>once|TRBJ2-1|TRBV28|-
TGTGCCAGCAGTGAAAACAGGGAGGAGCAGTTCTTC
CASSENREEQFF
>-|TRBJ2-6|TRBV29-1|TRBD2
TGCAGCGTTGGGGGGGGCTCTGGGGCCAACGTCCTGACTTTC
CSVGGGSGANVLTF
>-|TRBJ1-2|TRBV6-5|-
TGTGCCAGCAGTTCTCTCGGTTTGGACTATGGCTACACCTTC
CASSSLGLDYGYTF
>-|TRBJ2-1|TRBV7-9|-
TGTGCCAGCAGCCCTGGAGGGACTTTCTACAATGAGCAGTTCTTC
CASSPGGTFYNEQFF
>-|TRBJ2-5|TRBV29-1|TRBD2
TGCAGCGTTGAGTCCGGTGGGACTAGGGGTGGAGAGACCCAGTACTTC
CSVESGGTRGGETQYF
>-|TRBJ2-3|TRBV11-3|-
TGTGCCAGCAGCTCTTCAGTACACGGGAGCGGAGATACGCAGTATTTT
CASSSSVHGSGDTQYF
>-|TRBJ2-1|TRBV21-1|-
TGTGCCAGCAACCTAAGGGACAGGGTGAACAATGAGCAGTTCTTC
CASNLRDRVNNEQFF
>-|TRBJ2-1|TRBV18|-
TGTGCCAGCTCACCTCGGCGGGCGGGGAATGAGCAGTTCTTC
CASSPRRAGNEQFF
>-|TRBJ2-7|TRBV7-2|-
TGTGCCAGCAGCCGTACCTACGAGCAGTACTTC
CASSRTYEQYF
>-|TRBJ1-1|TRBV5-5|-
TGTGCCAGCAGCTGGGGGGCGGGAGGAATCACTGAAGCTTTCTTT
CASSWGAGGITEAFF
>-|TRBJ1-2|TRBV5-4|-
TGTGCCAGCAGGCAGAGCGGTGGGAGGGCTTATGGCTACACCTTC
CASRQSGGRAYGYTF
>few|TRBJ1-2|TRBV5-5|-
TGTGCCAGCAGCTTTGGGCAGGACTATGGCTACACCTTC
CASSFGQDYGYTF
>few|TRBJ1-5|TRBV9|TRBD1
TGTGCCAGCAGCGTTGGGGACAGGGTACATCAGCCCCAGCATTTT
CASSVGDRVHQPQHF
>-|TRBJ1-5|TRBV28|TRBD1
TGTGCCAGCAGGGTCGACAGGGGCACTAATCAGCCCCAGCATTTT
CASRVDRGTNQPQHF
>-|TRBJ2-1|TRBV10-3|TRBD2
TGTGCCATCAGCCTGGGACTAGATGGGGATGAGCAGTTCTTC
CAISLGLDGDEQFF
>-|TRBJ1-6|TRBV28|-
TGTGCCAGCAGCCTCCACAGGGCTAGTTCACCCCTCCACTTT
CASSLHRASSPLHF
>-|TRBJ2-3|TRBV9|TRBD2
TGTGCCAGCAGCGTAGACCCCGTTGGGGAGGGAATCACAGATACGCAGTATTTT
CASSVDPVGEGITDTQYF
>-|TRBJ1-5|TRBV28|-
TGTGCCAGCAGTTTAGCGGTGGTTATGAGCAATCAGCCCCAGCATTTT
CASSLAVVMSNQPQHF
>-|TRBJ2-7|TRBV27|-
TGTGCCAGCAGCTCCATCCCTAGCGTCCTGAGCTCCTACGAGCAGTACTTC
CASSSIPSVLSSYEQYF
>-|TRBJ2-3|TRBV24-1|TRBD2
TGTGCCACCAGTGACCGGAGCGGGAGGGCCATCGATACGCAGTATTTT
CATSDRSGRAIDTQYF
>-|TRBJ1-2|TRBV30|-
TGTGCCTGGAGTGTCGCGGGGGCCGGCACCTTC
CAWSVAGAGTF
>-|TRBJ2-1|TRBV7-8|TRBD2
TGTGCCAGCAGCCCCCAACTAGCGGGAGGGCTCAATGAGCAGTTCTTC
CASSPQLAGGLNEQFF
>-|TRBJ2-3|TRBV6-1|-
TGTGCCAGCAGTTACGTCCTAGGGCAGTATTTT
CASSYVLGQYF
>-|TRBJ1-5|TRBV6-6|TRBD1
TGTGCCAGCAGCCTCACAGGGGTCAATCAGCCCCAGCATTTT
CASSLTGVNQPQHF
>-|TRBJ1-5|TRBV24-1|-
TGTGCCACCAGTCTTTCAGGGGAAAGCAATCAGCCCCAGCATTTT
CATSLSGESNQPQHF
>-|TRBJ2-1|TRBV5-1|-
TGCGCCAGCAGCTTGACGGGGAAACCCAACAATGAGCAGTTCTTC
CASSLTGKPNNEQFF
>few|TRBJ1-2|TRBV7-8|-
TGTGCCAGCAGCCCGCAGGACTATGGCTACACCTTC
CASSPQDYGYTF
>-|TRBJ1-5|TRBV7-8|-
TGTGCCAGCAGCTTAGCGACAGGCGAGCCCCAGCATTTT
CASSLATGEPQHF
>-|TRBJ2-7|TRBV6-5|-
TGTGCCAGCAGAGTGGAAGCGCAGCAGTACTTC
CASRVEAQQYF
>-|TRBJ2-2|TRBV10-3|-
TGTGCCATCAGTGGCAGGGACACCGGGGAGCTGTTTTTT
CAISGRDTGELFF
>-|TRBJ2-7|TRBV3-1/TRBV3-2|-
TGTGCCAGCAGATCTTTAACCCCGAGCGCCTCCGAGCAGTACTTC
CASRSLTPSASEQYF
>-|TRBJ1-1|TRBV6-5|TRBD1
TGTGCCAGCAGGGAGACAGGGGGCGCGTTCACTGAAGCTTTCTTT
CASRETGGAFTEAFF
>few|TRBJ1-1|TRBV29-1|TRBD1
TGCAGCGTTACAGGGGGTAGGAACACTGAAGCTTTCTTT
CSVTGGRNTEAFF
>-|TRBJ2-5|TRBV7-3|TRBD1
TGTGCCAGCAGCCCAGGGGGCGTGGAGACCCAGTACTTC
CASSPGGVETQYF
>-|TRBJ2-7|TRBV3-1/TRBV3-2|TRBD1
TGTGCCAGCAGCCCCGGGACAGGGGAGGACGAGCAGTACTTC
CASSPGTGEDEQYF
>-|TRBJ1-1|TRBV18|TRBD1
TGTGCCAGCTCACCCGGACAGGGCAACACTGAAGCTTTCTTT
CASSPGQGNTEAFF
>-|TRBJ1-5|TRBV9|TRBD1
TGTGCCAGCAGCGCCGGACAGGGGGTCAGCAATCAGCCCCAGCATTTT
CASSAGQGVSNQPQHF
>-|TRBJ2-7|TRBV28|TRBD1
TGTGCCAGCAGTCCCCCGGGGACAGGGGGCTACGAGCAGTACTTC
CASSPPGTGGYEQYF
>-|TRBJ2-1|TRBV7-9|TRBD2
TGTGCCAGCAGCTTGGGGACTAGCGGGAGGAATGAGCAGTTCTTC
CASSLGTSGRNEQFF